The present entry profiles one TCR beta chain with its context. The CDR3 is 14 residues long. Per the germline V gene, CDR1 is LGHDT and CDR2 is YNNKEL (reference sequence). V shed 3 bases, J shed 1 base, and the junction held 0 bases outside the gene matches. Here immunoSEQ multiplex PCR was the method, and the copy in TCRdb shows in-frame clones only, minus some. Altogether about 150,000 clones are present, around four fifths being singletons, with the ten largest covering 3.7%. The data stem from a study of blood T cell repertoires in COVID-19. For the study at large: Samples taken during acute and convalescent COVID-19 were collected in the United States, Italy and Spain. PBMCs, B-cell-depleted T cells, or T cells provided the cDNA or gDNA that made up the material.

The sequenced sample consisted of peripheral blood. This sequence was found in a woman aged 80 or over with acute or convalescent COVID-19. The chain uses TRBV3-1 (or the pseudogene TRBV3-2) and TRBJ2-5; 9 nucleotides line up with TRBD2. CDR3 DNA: TGTGCCAGCAGCCAGCGGGGGGGCCAAGAGACCCAGTACTTC. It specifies CASSQRGGQETQYF.